This T cell receptor (beta chain) was recovered during a study of OX40 agonist ivuxolimab in advanced cancers. Repertoires were generated with immunoSEQ multiplex PCR, while TCRdb's copy carries only in-frame clones and drops some. The profile shows about 72,000 clones, over 70% of them singletons. Germline trimming cut 5 bases from V and 8 bases from J; bases unmatched to any gene: 4. The germline V gene encodes CDR1 MNHEY and CDR2 SMNVEV (reference sequence). This CDR3 comprises 13 residues. Blood draws occurred at baseline, cycle 4 day 1, and cycle 7 day 1. This TCR was sampled from an adult with an advanced solid tumor such as melanoma, head and neck, liver or kidney cancer. This specimen was CD4+ or CD8+ T cells sorted from blood, taken in a trial of the OX40 agonist ivuxolimab. The V and J genes are TRBV27 and TRBJ1-2; 11 bases agree with TRBD1. In DNA, the CDR3 is TGTGCCAGCAGTCCGGGACAGGGGGGCGGCTACACCTTC. Protein product: CASSPGQGGGYTF.